This TCR beta chain was documented in a study of blood T cells in healthy people across ages. A second PCR, run for roughly 6 to 11 cycles, used a sample-barcoded 5' primer plus a J-beta primer mix. Each cDNA molecule was tagged by a template-switch adaptor that had 12 random nucleotides. Using its own MiXCR run on the 5' RACE reads, TCRdb lists one record per CDR3 protein. The data show about a million distinct CDR3 sequences, 45% to 50% seen once. Germline CDR1 is SEHNR and CDR2 is FQNEAQ (reference sequence). Trimming stripped 0 bases from V and 7 bases from J, with 10 bases between. This CDR3 spans 15 amino acids.

The chain combines TRBV7-9 with TRBJ1-6, with TRBD1 as a possible D gene (6 bases). The sequence came from a man aged 25 to 45 in good health. The sequencing input was blood. The CDR3: CASSLAPGVNSPLHF. CDR3 in DNA: TGTGCCAGCAGCTTAGCCCCAGGGGTAAATTCACCCCTCCACTTT.